This T cell receptor (beta chain) came from a study of beta chain features in type 1 diabetes. Study outcomes and limitations: Across all four CD4+ subsets, people with type 1 diabetes showed modestly shorter TCRB CDR3s.

Trimming removed 2 bases from V and 1 base from J; junction bases left unmatched: 0. CDR1 is KGHSH and CDR2 is LQKENI in the germline V gene. This CDR3 spans 14 amino acids. This clone was found a few times. Its antigen is currently unknown. Other DNA sequences from this sample encode an identical CDR3 as well. The entirety of the isolated RNA underwent reverse transcription, so expressed TCRB transcripts were sequenced. The repertoire was sequenced with immunoSEQ multiplex PCR; TCRdb's copy has only in-frame clones and lacks some. The sample has some 330,000 clones, over 9.5% seen once. This TCR came from a woman between 18 and 29 years old with type 1 diabetes. The gene calls are TRBV18 and TRBJ2-5; 8 nucleotides line up with TRBD1. The specimen sequenced was naive CD4+ T cells from blood. The CDR3 nucleotides are TGTGCCAGCTCACCAACAGGGGGCCAAGAGACCCAGTACTTC. Its translation: CASSPTGGQETQYF. The full variable domain, rest sourced from reference TRBV18 and TRBJ2-5, is NAGVMQNPRHLVRRRGQEARLRCSPMKGHSHVYWYRQLPEEGLKFMVYLQKENIIDESGMPKERFSAEFPKEGPSILRIQQVVRGDSAAYFCASSPTGGQETQYFGPGTRLLVL.